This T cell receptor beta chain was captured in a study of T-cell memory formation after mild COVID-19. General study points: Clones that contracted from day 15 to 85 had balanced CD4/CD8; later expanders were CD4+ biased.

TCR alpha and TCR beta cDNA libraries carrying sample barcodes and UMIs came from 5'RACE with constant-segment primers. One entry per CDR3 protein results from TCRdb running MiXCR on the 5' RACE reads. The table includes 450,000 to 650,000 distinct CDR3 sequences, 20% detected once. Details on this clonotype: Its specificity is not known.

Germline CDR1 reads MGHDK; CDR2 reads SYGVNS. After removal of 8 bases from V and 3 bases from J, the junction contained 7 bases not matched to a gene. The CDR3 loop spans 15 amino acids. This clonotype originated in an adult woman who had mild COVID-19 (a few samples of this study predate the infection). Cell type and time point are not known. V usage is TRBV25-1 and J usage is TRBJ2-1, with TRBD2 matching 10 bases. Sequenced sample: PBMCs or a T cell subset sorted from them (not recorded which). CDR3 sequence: CASGRAGGLYNEQFF. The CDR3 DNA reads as TGTGCCAGCGGGAGAGCGGGAGGGCTCTACAATGAGCAGTTCTTC.